The T cell receptor beta chain described here comes from a study of neurological immune-mediated disorders. TCRdb ran MiXCR on the 5' RACE reads and lists one entry per CDR3 protein. The table shows 20,000 to 30,000 distinct CDR3 sequences, with around an eighth occurring only once. The specimen sequenced was PBMCs. The origin of this receptor is a woman between 55 and 75 years old with HTLV-1-associated myelopathy (HAM/TSP).

In DNA, the CDR3 is TGTGCCAGCAGTTTAAGGGGGGGGGTATTTGAGCAGTTCTTC. Its translation: CASSLRGGVFEQFF. The chain is built from TRBV12-3 or TRBV12-4 and TRBJ2-1; TRBD2 is a possible D gene (7 bases). The ends were cut back, 2 bases at V and 9 bases at J, with 14 bases in the middle. This CDR3 has 14 residues.